Following are 3 T cell receptor beta chains from one sample sequenced in a study of blood T cell repertoires in COVID-19. Using immunoSEQ multiplex PCR, the repertoire was profiled, and TCRdb retains in-frame clones only, with some absent. The table lists around 290,000 clones, about 87% of them singletons. The sequencing input was peripheral blood. The receptors were gathered from a woman between 45 and 60 years old who had recovered from COVID-19.

The V gene is TRBV2, the J gene TRBJ2-5, with TRBD1 matching over 8 bases. The V segment lost 9 bases and the J segment 5 bases; nucleotides outside the gene matches: 11. In germline, CDR1 is SNHLY, CDR2 FYNNEI. This CDR3 region has 14 residues. The CDR3 DNA is TGTGCCAGGACAGGGGTGCGGTCGGGGGAGACCCAGTACTTC. Its translation: CARTGVRSGETQYF. Full variable domain (outside the CDR3, taken from reference TRBV2 and TRBJ2-5): EPEVTQTPSHQVTQMGQEVILRCVPISNHLYFYWYRQILGQKVEFLVSFYNNEISEKSEIFDDQFSVERPDGSNFTLKIRSTKLEDSAMYFCARTGVRSGETQYFGPGTRLLVL.

The chain uses TRBV7-2 and TRBJ2-7; D might be TRBD2 (6 bases). Looked up from germline, CDR1 is SGHTA and CDR2 is FQGNSA. Trimming left V 1 base short and J 7 bases short, with 14 bases between. The CDR3 loop spans 14 amino acids. The CDR3 coding sequence is TGTGCCAGCAGCTTAGTTTTAACAGGAGGGGAGCAGTACTTC. Translated, it gives CASSLVLTGGEQYF.

The chain employs TRBV29-1 and TRBJ1-6; D gene unclear. Germline lookup yields CDR1 SQVTM and CDR2 ANQGSEA. Trimming took 7 bases from V and 7 from J, leaving 14 bases between them. This CDR3 comprises 13 residues. CDR3 sequence reads: CSANPGNNSPLHF. CDR3 DNA: TGCAGCGCGAACCCGGGGAACAATTCACCCCTCCACTTT.